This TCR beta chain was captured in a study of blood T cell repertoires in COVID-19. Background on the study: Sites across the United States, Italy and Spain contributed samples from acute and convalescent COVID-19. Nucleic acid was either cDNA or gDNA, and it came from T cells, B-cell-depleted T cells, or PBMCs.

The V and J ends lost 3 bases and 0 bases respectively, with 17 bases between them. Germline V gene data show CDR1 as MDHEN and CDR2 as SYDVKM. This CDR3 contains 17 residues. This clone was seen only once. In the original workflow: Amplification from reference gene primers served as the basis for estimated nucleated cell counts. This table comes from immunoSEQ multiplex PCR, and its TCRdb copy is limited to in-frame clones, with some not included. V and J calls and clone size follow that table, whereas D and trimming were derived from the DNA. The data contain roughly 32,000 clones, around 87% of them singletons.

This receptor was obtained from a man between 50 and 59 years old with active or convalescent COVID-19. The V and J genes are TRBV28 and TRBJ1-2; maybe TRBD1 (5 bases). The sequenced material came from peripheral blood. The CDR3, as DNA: TGTGCCAGCAGTTTCCAAGGGGTCGCAGACCCTAACTATGGCTACACCTTC. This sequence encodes CASSFQGVADPNYGYTF.